Listed below are T cell receptor beta chains from one sample, sequenced in a study of identifying expanded T cells in peripheral blood. TCRdb's table, derived via immunoSEQ multiplex PCR, lists solely in-frame clones and lacks some. The repertoire has about 85,000 clones, around 91% of them found once; the top ten carry 2.8%. The sample consisted of blood. Receptor source: a person aged 18 to 70 in good health. The CDR3 runs from the conserved cysteine through the conserved F or W. D genes are given only for firm matches. Expanded clones are given a class, and other clones once, few, many or no size at all.

d_gene,abundance,j_gene,v_gene,CDR3nt,CDR3aa
NA,few,TRBJ1-5,TRBV5-6,TGTGCCAGCAGCTTGGGTGGGGGAACCCAGCCCCAGCATTTT,CASSLGGGTQPQHF
TRBD2,NA,TRBJ2-1,TRBV5-1,TGCGCCAGCAGCTTGGTTTGGGCTAGCGGGAGTAATGAGCAGTTCTTC,CASSLVWASGSNEQFF
NA,NA,TRBJ1-1,TRBV18,TGTGCCAGCTCATTCCCCCTTGGTGAAGCTTTCTTT,CASSFPLGEAFF
NA,NA,TRBJ1-4,TRBV9,TGTGCCAGCAGCGTAGCCCCCGATACCACCGGTGAAAAACTGTTTTTT,CASSVAPDTTGEKLFF
NA,NA,TRBJ2-3,TRBV7-2,TGTGCCAGCAAAGGCGGGACTAGCACAGATACGCAGTATTTT,CASKGGTSTDTQYF
TRBD2,NA,TRBJ2-5,TRBV7-6,TGTGCCAGCAGCCCATGGGCTGGGCTAGCGGGAGTTGAGACCCAGTACTTC,CASSPWAGLAGVETQYF
NA,NA,TRBJ2-4,TRBV6-6,TGTGCCAGCAGACAGTCCGCGGTAGCCAAAAACATTCAGTACTTC,CASRQSAVAKNIQYF
TRBD2,once,TRBJ2-7,TRBV5-6,TGTGCCAGCAGCTTCTGGTCGATCTTAGCGGGGCACTCCTACGAGCAGTACTTC,CASSFWSILAGHSYEQYF
TRBD1,NA,TRBJ2-7,TRBV9,TGTGCCATCCCGACAGGGTTTTACGAGCAGTACTTC,CAIPTGFYEQYF
NA,NA,TRBJ2-1,TRBV7-2,TGTGCCAGCAGCTCCCCTAGGCGGGGCCCTTACAATGAGCAGTTCTTC,CASSSPRRGPYNEQFF
TRBD2,NA,TRBJ2-3,TRBV27,TGTGCCAGCAGGGATCTACAGGGCCCAGCGGGGGGGCGTGATACGCAGTATTTT,CASRDLQGPAGGRDTQYF
NA,NA,TRBJ1-5,TRBV19,TGTGCCAGTAGTATCGATTTCGGGGGAATTCAGCCCCAGCATTTT,CASSIDFGGIQPQHF
TRBD2,NA,TRBJ2-3,TRBV5-1,TGCGCCAGCAGCCCGACCCTAGCGGGAGAACTAGATACGCAGTATTTT,CASSPTLAGELDTQYF
NA,NA,TRBJ1-5,TRBV19,TGTGCCAGTAGTACGACGACTTATCAGCCCCAGCATTTT,CASSTTTYQPQHF
NA,NA,TRBJ2-7,TRBV6-5,TGTGCCAGCAGTTACTCGGACAGCTCCTACGAGCAGTACTTC,CASSYSDSSYEQYF
TRBD1,NA,TRBJ1-2,TRBV5-4,TGTGCCAGCAGCAGCTTGGGACAGGCCCTGGGGGGCTACACCTTC,CASSSLGQALGGYTF
TRBD2,NA,TRBJ2-1,TRBV7-2,TGTGCCAGCAGCAGCGGGGAGGGGACCTACAATGAGCAGTTCTTC,CASSSGEGTYNEQFF
TRBD1,NA,TRBJ2-7,TRBV2,TGTGCCAGCGTAGAAGGACAGGATTCCTACGAGCAGTACTTC,CASVEGQDSYEQYF
NA,NA,TRBJ1-1,TRBV7-9,TGTGCCAGCAGCATAAGCCAGAACACTGAAGCTTTCTTT,CASSISQNTEAFF
NA,NA,TRBJ1-6,TRBV7-2,TGTGCCAGCAGCGAAACCCTAAAGAATTCACCCCTCCACTTT,CASSETLKNSPLHF
NA,NA,TRBJ2-7,TRBV19,TGTGCCAAAAGCCAGGGGTCTCTGGACTTC,CAKSQGSLDF
NA,NA,TRBJ2-5,TRBV6-4,TGTGCCAGCAGTGATGGGCGGAACCAAGAGACCCAGTACTTC,CASSDGRNQETQYF
NA,NA,TRBJ2-1,TRBV25-1,TGTGCCAGCAGTACGGGCCTTGGACTGAACAATGAGCAGTTCTTC,CASSTGLGLNNEQFF
TRBD1,NA,TRBJ1-5,TRBV2,TGTGCCAGCAGTGATTTCGGACAGGGGGAAGGGCAGCCCCAGCATTTT,CASSDFGQGEGQPQHF
TRBD1,NA,TRBJ2-7,TRBV19,TGTGCCAGTAGTACATCAGGGGGCAGTAGCTACGAGCAGTACTTC,CASSTSGGSSYEQYF
NA,few,TRBJ1-2,TRBV5-5,TGTGCCAGCAGCTGGGGACCGAGCTATGGCTACACCTTC,CASSWGPSYGYTF
NA,NA,TRBJ2-2,TRBV27,TGTGCCAGCAGTTTAAACACCGGGGAGCTGTTTTTT,CASSLNTGELFF
NA,few,TRBJ2-7,TRBV18,TGTGCCAGCTCACCGCAGGGCTCCTACGAGCAGTACTTC,CASSPQGSYEQYF
NA,NA,TRBJ2-5,TRBV6-1,TGTGCCAGCAGTGAAGTTGGGGGTGGCGAGACCCAGTACTTC,CASSEVGGGETQYF
NA,NA,TRBJ2-2,TRBV4-1,TGCGCCAGCAGCCAAGATCTCCTAGCGAGAACCGGGGAGCTGTTTTTT,CASSQDLLARTGELFF
TRBD1,NA,TRBJ2-7,TRBV15,TGTGCCACCAGCAGAAAGACAGGGACCGAGCAGTACTTC,CATSRKTGTEQYF
NA,NA,TRBJ2-7,TRBV5-6,TGTGCCAGCAGCGCGTCCTACGAGCAGTACTTC,CASSASYEQYF
NA,once,TRBJ2-7,TRBV19,TGTGCCAGTAGTAATGGGGGCTCGCCAAGGCAGTACTTC,CASSNGGSPRQYF
NA,once,TRBJ2-1,TRBV6-5,TGTGCCAGCAGTTCTATCGATCTCACGGGGCAGTTCTTC,CASSSIDLTGQFF
TRBD2,NA,TRBJ2-3,TRBV25-1,TGTGCCAGCAGGGGACTAGCCTTTAGCACAGATACGCAGTATTTT,CASRGLAFSTDTQYF
NA,NA,TRBJ2-3,TRBV19,TGTGCCAGTAGTATCTCCGGGGCGAGAGATACGCAGTATTTT,CASSISGARDTQYF
TRBD2,NA,TRBJ2-3,TRBV28,TGTGCCAGCAGTTTATTGGGTAGCGGGGTCACAGATACGCAGTATTTT,CASSLLGSGVTDTQYF
NA,few,TRBJ1-2,TRBV18,TGTGCCAGCTCACCATCGGGGAACGGCTACACCTTC,CASSPSGNGYTF
TRBD2,NA,TRBJ2-7,TRBV7-9,TGTGCCAGCAGCTCTGTTAGCGGGAGGGCCGGAACGTACGAGCAGTACTTC,CASSSVSGRAGTYEQYF
TRBD1,NA,TRBJ1-2,TRBV5-4,TGTGCCAGCAGCCTCCGGACAGGGGAGGGTGGCTACACCTTC,CASSLRTGEGGYTF
TRBD2,once,TRBJ2-7,TRBV7-2,TGTGCCAGCAGCTATAGCGGGGGGGCCGGCGAGCAGTACTTC,CASSYSGGAGEQYF
NA,few,TRBJ1-1,TRBV28,TGTGCCAGCAGTCCCGGAACCACTGAAGCTTTCTTT,CASSPGTTEAFF
NA,NA,TRBJ2-7,TRBV27,TGTGCCAGCAGCCCCTTGGACAGCCTCGGGGAGCAGTACTTC,CASSPLDSLGEQYF
TRBD2,NA,TRBJ2-1,TRBV5-4,TGTGCCAGCAGCCTGACTAGCGGCTACAATGAGCAGTTCTTC,CASSLTSGYNEQFF
TRBD2,NA,TRBJ2-3,TRBV7-3,TGTGCCAGCAGCTTAAGGCGGGAGGGCACAGATACGCAGTATTTT,CASSLRREGTDTQYF
TRBD2,NA,TRBJ2-1,TRBV7-2,TGTGCCAGCAGCCCGACTAGCGGGGGGATCTACAATGAGCAGTTCTTC,CASSPTSGGIYNEQFF
TRBD1,NA,TRBJ2-1,TRBV2,TGTGCCAGCAGGGACAGGGGGCGCGGGGAGCAGTTCTTC,CASRDRGRGEQFF
NA,NA,TRBJ2-7,TRBV6-5,TGTGCCAGCGATACAGGGTACTTC,CASDTGYF
TRBD2,NA,TRBJ2-7,TRBV28,TGTGCCAGCAGCCGACTAGCGGGAAGGTACGAGCAGTACTTC,CASSRLAGRYEQYF
TRBD2,NA,TRBJ2-7,TRBV5-4,TGTGCCAGCAGCTTGGGGAGCGGGATTGGGTACGAGCAGTACTTC,CASSLGSGIGYEQYF
NA,NA,TRBJ2-7,TRBV6-6,TGTGCCAGCAGACAGGGAAGCTACGAGCAGTACTTC,CASRQGSYEQYF
TRBD2,NA,TRBJ2-1,TRBV14,TGTGCCAGCAGCCAAGAATACGGACTAGCGGGAGGGCGGGAGCAGTTCTTC,CASSQEYGLAGGREQFF
NA,NA,TRBJ1-5,TRBV13,TGTGCCAGCAGCTTCGGGGGGGGACAGCCCCAGCATTTT,CASSFGGGQPQHF
NA,NA,TRBJ1-3,TRBV6-6,TGTGCCAGCATGGCGTCCAGGGCTGGAAACACCATATATTTT,CASMASRAGNTIYF
NA,NA,TRBJ2-1,TRBV6-1,TGTGCCAGCAGTGACCGGGGGTTGAGCGGGCGCTCCTACAATGAGCAGTTCTTC,CASSDRGLSGRSYNEQFF
NA,NA,TRBJ1-1,TRBV5-5,TGTGCCAGCAGCTCCCTGGGAGGGAACACTGAAGCTTTCTTT,CASSSLGGNTEAFF
NA,NA,TRBJ2-2,TRBV5-1,TGCGCCAGCAGCTTGGGAGGGCCGACCGGGGAGCTGTTTTTT,CASSLGGPTGELFF
TRBD2,few,TRBJ2-1,TRBV12-5,TGTGCTAGTGGTTTGACCCGGACTAGCGGGAGCGGATTCAATGAGCAGTTCTTC,CASGLTRTSGSGFNEQFF
NA,once,TRBJ2-1,TRBV7-8,TGTGCCAGCAGCTTAACGGGTTATGAGCAGTTCTTC,CASSLTGYEQFF